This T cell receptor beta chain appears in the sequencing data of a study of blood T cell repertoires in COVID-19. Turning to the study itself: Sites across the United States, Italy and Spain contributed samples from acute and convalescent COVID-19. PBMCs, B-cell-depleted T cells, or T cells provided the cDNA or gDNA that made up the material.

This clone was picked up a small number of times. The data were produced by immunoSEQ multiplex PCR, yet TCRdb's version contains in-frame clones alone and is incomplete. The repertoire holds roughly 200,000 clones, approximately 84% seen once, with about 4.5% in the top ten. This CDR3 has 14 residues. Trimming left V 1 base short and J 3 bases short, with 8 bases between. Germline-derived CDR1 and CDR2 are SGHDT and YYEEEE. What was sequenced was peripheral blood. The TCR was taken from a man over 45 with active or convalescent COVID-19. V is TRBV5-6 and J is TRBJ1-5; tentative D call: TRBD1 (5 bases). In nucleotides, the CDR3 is TGTGCCAGCAGCTTGACAGGATTCAATCAGCCCCAGCATTTT. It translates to CASSLTGFNQPQHF.